The source of this TCR beta chain is a study of OX40 agonist ivuxolimab in advanced cancers. Using immunoSEQ multiplex PCR, the repertoire was profiled, and TCRdb retains in-frame clones only, with some absent. The table has 84,000 or so clones, more than 75% seen once; the top ten hold around 2.7%. This CDR3 is 15 amino acids long. Here the sequenced sample was CD4+ or CD8+ T cells sorted from blood, taken in a trial of the OX40 agonist ivuxolimab. The receptor's source is an adult with an advanced solid tumor such as melanoma, head and neck, liver or kidney cancer. This rearrangement joins TRBV21-1 to TRBJ2-1. TRBV21-1 is an annotated pseudogene. CDR3 DNA sequence: TGTGCCAGCAGCAAAGAAGGGACGGCCGACAATGAGCAGTTCTTC. This encodes CASSKEGTADNEQFF.